Following are 9 T cell receptor beta chains from one sample sequenced in a study of post-analysis software for immune sequencing data. Study observations and caveats: Patients used several TRBV segments, including TRBV5-6, TRBV5-1 and TRBV20-1, more often than controls.

Their recognized antigens are unknown. The TCR beta cDNA libraries carried unique molecular identifiers. TCRdb recomputed calls from the PCR reads with MiXCR, one row per CDR3 protein. The table shows hundreds of thousands of distinct CDR3 sequences, with less than 35% occurring only once. Sequences were obtained from blood. These receptor sequences come from a girl aged 10 to 17 with multiple sclerosis.

This clonotype has at least ten counts. The V call is TRBV28, the J call TRBJ2-1; 11 bases align to TRBD2. This CDR3 region has 16 residues. With 6 bases clipped from V and 7 bases from J, the junction kept 11 bases outside the gene matches. Germline lookup yields CDR1 MDHEN and CDR2 SYDVKM. CDR3 nucleotide sequence: TGTGCCAGCAGCAAACTGCTAGCGGGGGGACGGAATGAGCAGTTCTTC. Its translation is CASSKLLAGGRNEQFF.

The genes are TRBV12-3 or TRBV12-4 and TRBJ2-3, with 7 bases lining up with TRBD1. This CDR3 is 15 amino acids long. V was pared by 1 base and J by 4 bases, with 5 bases of the junction left unmatched. Here the CDR3 DNA reads TGTGCCAGCAGTTTAGTCCAGGGGGAAGCAGATACGCAGTATTTT. It is translated as CASSLVQGEADTQYF.

Notes on this clonotype: Compared with germline, one end of the junction differs, possibly owing to a read error. The J gene is TRBJ2-2, the V gene TRBV29-1; tentatively, D is TRBD2 (6 bases). CDR3 size: 11 residues. Germline CDR1 reads SQVTM; CDR2 reads ANQGSEA. DNA of the CDR3: TGCAGCGCCCGCACAGGCGGGGAGCGGTTTTTT. The encoded protein is CSARTGGERFF.

The gene calls are TRBV10-3 and TRBJ1-5, with D possibly being TRBD1 (6 bases). The V end was cut by 6 bases, the J end by 3 bases, with 12 bases between. From germline, CDR1 is ENHRY and CDR2 SYGVKD. This CDR3 has 14 amino acids. The CDR3 DNA reads TGTGCCATCAGCGAACGACAGGTCAATCAGCCCCAGCATTTT. It encodes CAISERQVNQPQHF.

This clonotype was seen a handful of times. This chain links TRBV2 with TRBJ1-1; no definite D call. CDR1 SNHLY and CDR2 FYNNEI come from the germline V gene. The germline V and J ends were trimmed by 7 bases and 4 bases, with 16 bases remaining between them. The length of the CDR3 is 14 residues. The CDR3 coding sequence is TGTGCCAGCAAGGAGACCGGGATTGGCACTGAAGCTTTCTTT. Translated, it gives CASKETGIGTEAFF. Full variable domain (remainder filled in from reference TRBV2 and TRBJ1-1): EPEVTQTPSHQVTQMGQEVILRCVPISNHLYFYWYRQILGQKVEFLVSFYNNEISEKSEIFDDQFSVERPDGSNFTLKIRSTKLEDSAMYFCASKETGIGTEAFFGQGTRLTVV.

This clonotype came up many times. The chain has TRBV6-1 and TRBJ1-5; possible D gene TRBD1, 6 bases. There are 18 residues in the CDR3. V was clipped by 8 bases and J by 7 bases, with 30 bases between them. Looked up from germline, CDR1 is MNHNS and CDR2 is SASEGT. CDR3 nucleotide sequence: TGTGCCAGCCGAAAAACGGGTGGGGGGCGAAGAGGGCAGCAGCCCCAGCATTTT. Translation: CASRKTGGGRRGQQPQHF.

The rearrangement links TRBV20-1 to TRBJ2-2, with 9 bases identical to TRBD2. Germline trimming cut 0 bases from V and 7 bases from J; bases unmatched to any gene: 6. The CDR3 covers 15 residues. Germline CDR1 reads DFQATT; CDR2 reads SNEGSKA (reference sequence). CDR3 loop: CSARDLAGVGGELFF. The CDR3 DNA is TGCAGTGCTAGAGATTTAGCGGGAGTTGGCGGGGAGCTGTTTTTT.

This clonotype was detected many times. This chain joins TRBV29-1 and TRBJ2-7, with no clear D. V was shortened by 5 bases and J by 4 bases, with 12 bases between the two germline ends. Per germline, CDR1 SQVTM and CDR2 ANQGSEA. This CDR3 is 12 amino acids long. The CDR3 nucleotides read TGCAGCGTTTTGGGCATGGGTTACGAGCAGTACTTC. It is translated as CSVLGMGYEQYF.

This clonotype has just one count. The rearrangement joins TRBV4-3 to TRBJ2-3; D is unclear. Germline values: CDR1 LGHNA, CDR2 YSLEER. This CDR3 region has 11 residues. The V gene lost 5 bases and the J gene lost 7 bases, with 7 bases spanning the gap. CDR3 DNA: TGCGCCAGCAGCGCCCAAAATACGCAGTATTTT. This sequence encodes CASSAQNTQYF.